Below, 20 T cell receptor beta chains from the same sample are listed, as sequenced in a study of blood T cell repertoires in COVID-19 (dated by TCRdb to 2018 to 2021). The method was the immunoSEQ multiplex PCR assay. Entries here come from immuneACCESS through TCRdb and include only in-frame sequences with V and J called. Some clones fail to appear in such tables; in the studies checked, an unresolved V gene covers under half of the shortfall, and the cause of the remainder is unknown. The sample has 120,000 or so clones on record, about 80% of them singletons. The top ten clonotypes cover about 40% of the sample. Sample: peripheral blood. The receptors originated from a man aged 40-49 years with active or convalescent COVID-19.

This clone has just a few counts. This rearrangement joins TRBV10-3 to TRBJ1-2; 9 nucleotides agree with TRBD1. This CDR3 has 13 residues. With 10 bases clipped from V and 4 bases from J, the junction kept 7 bases outside the gene matches. The germline V gene encodes CDR1 ENHRY and CDR2 SYGVKD. In nucleotides, the CDR3 is TGTGCCACCCGGACAGGGGATTTCTATGGCTACACCTTC. This gives the protein CATRTGDFYGYTF.

This chain uses TRBV30 with TRBJ2-7, with 11 bases that match TRBD1. CDR3 length: 13 residues. After removal of 5 bases from V and 4 bases from J, the junction contained 4 bases not matched to a gene. Per germline, CDR1 GTSNPN and CDR2 SVGIG (reference sequence). CDR3 in DNA: TGTGCCTGGTCGGGACAGGGGGGTTACGAGCAGTACTTC. Encoded protein: CAWSGQGGYEQYF.

The chain couples TRBV30 to TRBJ1-5; D perhaps matches TRBD1 (5 bases). Trimming took off 6 bases at V and 4 bases at J, with 13 bases between the two ends. The length of the CDR3 is 13 residues. Germline V gene data show CDR1 as GTSNPN and CDR2 as SVGIG (reference sequence). Written as DNA, the CDR3 is TGTGCCTGCCAAGGGGCGTTAAATCAGCCCCAGCATTTT. It translates to CACQGALNQPQHF. The variable domain in full, completed from reference TRBV30 and TRBJ1-5, reads SQTIHQWPATLVQPVGSPLSLECTVEGTSNPNLYWYRQAAGRGLQLLFYSVGIGQISSEVPQNLSASRPQDRQFILSSKKLLLSDSGFYLCACQGALNQPQHFGDGTRLSIL.

This sequence joins TRBV5-1 and TRBJ1-5; D is uncertain. The CDR3 runs to 13 residues. Trimming took 5 bases from V and 6 from J, leaving 12 bases between them. Germline lookup yields CDR1 SGHRS and CDR2 YFSETQ. CDR3 sequence: CASSAGPSQPQHF. As DNA, the CDR3 is TGCGCCAGCAGTGCGGGTCCGTCTCAGCCCCAGCATTTT.

This clone was detected a few times. The chain employs TRBV2 and TRBJ1-2, with TRBD1 matching 7 bases. V gave up 0 bases and J gave up 1 base; unmatched junction bases: 8. From germline, CDR1 is SNHLY and CDR2 FYNNEI. The CDR3 contains 17 residues. The CDR3 loop is CASSEALTGFINYGYTF. The CDR3 nucleotides read TGTGCCAGCAGTGAAGCGTTGACAGGGTTCATTAACTATGGCTACACCTTC. Full variable domain (outside the CDR3, taken from reference TRBV2 and TRBJ1-2): EPEVTQTPSHQVTQMGQEVILRCVPISNHLYFYWYRQILGQKVEFLVSFYNNEISEKSEIFDDQFSVERPDGSNFTLKIRSTKLEDSAMYFCASSEALTGFINYGYTFGSGTRLTVV.

V usage is TRBV7-9 and J usage is TRBJ2-2, with TRBD1 matching 10 bases. This CDR3 region has 19 residues. The V gene's germline CDR1 is SEHNR and CDR2 FQNEAQ (reference sequence). J gave up 3 bases and V 0 bases, and 10 bases lay outside the gene matches. This chain's CDR3 is CASSLAIGQGDEDTGELFF. DNA of the CDR3: TGTGCCAGCAGCTTAGCTATCGGACAGGGGGATGAGGACACCGGGGAGCTGTTTTTT.

The rearrangement uses TRBV18 and TRBJ1-5; no clear D. The CDR3 is 16 residues long. V was clipped by 5 bases and J by 1 base, with 15 bases between them. The germline V gene has CDR1 KGHSH and CDR2 LQKENI. CDR3 nucleotides: TGTGCCAGCTCAGTTGATCGGGGAGCAAGCAATCAGCCCCAGCATTTT. This codes for CASSVDRGASNQPQHF.

The chain recombines TRBV5-1 with TRBJ1-2; D ambiguous. Germline V gives CDR1 SGHRS, CDR2 YFSETQ. V was clipped by 1 base and J by 2 bases, with 9 bases between them. The CDR3 is 14 residues long. CDR3 sequence: CASSLSSLNYGYTF. The CDR3 nucleotides are TGCGCCAGCAGCTTGAGTAGCCTCAACTATGGCTACACCTTC.

The chain links TRBV4-1 to TRBJ1-5; D is unresolved. V was clipped by 2 bases and J by 0 bases, with 11 bases between them. This CDR3 is built from 16 residues. CDR1 is MGHRA, CDR2 YSYEKL, per germline. CDR3 coding DNA: TGCGCCAGCAGCCAAACTGATTCTAATAGCAATCAGCCCCAGCATTTT. Amino acid sequence: CASSQTDSNSNQPQHF.

The genes are TRBV12-5 and TRBJ2-7, with D possibly TRBD2 on 5 matching bases. Trimming pared 7 bases from V and 3 bases from J, leaving 13 bases between. The CDR3 is made up of 13 amino acids. Germline lookup yields CDR1 LGHNT and CDR2 FRNRAP. The CDR3 region is CASAYSGFYEQYF. The CDR3 DNA sequence: TGTGCTAGTGCCTACAGCGGTTTCTACGAGCAGTACTTC.

The chain uses TRBV30 and TRBJ1-2; D possibly corresponds to TRBD1 (6 bases). The CDR3 is 16 amino acids. Germline V gives CDR1 GTSNPN, CDR2 SVGIG (reference sequence). V was cut by 3 bases and J by 8 bases, with 25 bases left in between. CDR3 amino acids: CAWRMKAGESPYGYTF. The CDR3 DNA reads TGTGCCTGGAGAATGAAAGCAGGGGAAAGTCCCTACGGCTACACCTTC.

The CDR3 DNA follows: TGTGCCTGGAGTACAGGGAAGAACACTGAAGCTTTCTTT. Translation gives CAWSTGKNTEAFF. The chain couples TRBV30 to TRBJ1-1; tentative D call: TRBD1 (6 bases). Trimming took off 2 bases at V and 1 base at J, with 8 bases between the two ends. CDR3 length equals 13 residues. The germline CDR1 and CDR2 sequences are GTSNPN and SVGIG (reference sequence).

The chain combines TRBV6-5 with TRBJ2-7; 8 bases line up with TRBD2. CDR3 length equals 15 residues. Germline V gene lookup returns CDR1 MNHEY and CDR2 SVGAGI. The ends lost 5 bases at V and 2 bases at J; junction bases unmatched: 8. The CDR3 nucleotides are TGTGCCAGCAGTAGGTCGGGGGGGGATACCTACGAGCAGTACTTC. Protein product: CASSRSGGDTYEQYF.

The chain carries TRBV7-9 and TRBJ2-7; the match to TRBD1 covers 7 bases. Germline V gene data show CDR1 as SEHNR and CDR2 as FQNEAQ (reference sequence). The CDR3 sequence is 14 residues long. Germline trimming cut 3 bases from V and 5 bases from J; bases unmatched to any gene: 7. The CDR3 loop is CASSFPGGFDEQYF. The CDR3 DNA reads TGTGCCAGCAGCTTCCCAGGGGGATTCGACGAGCAGTACTTC.

This rearrangement joins TRBV5-1 to TRBJ1-6, with TRBD1 matching 12 bases. The trim removed 8 bases at V and 7 bases at J, leaving 10 bases unmatched. The germline CDR1 and CDR2 sequences are SGHRS and YFSETQ. The CDR3 spans 16 residues. The CDR3 DNA follows: TGCGCCAGTCAACCCGGGACAGGGGGCCCGAATTCACCCCTCCACTTT. Amino acid sequence: CASQPGTGGPNSPLHF.

The chain carries TRBV27 and TRBJ1-5; perhaps TRBD1 as D (6 bases). The CDR3 loop spans 15 amino acids. The ends were cut back, 5 bases at V and 0 bases at J, with 11 bases in the middle. The V gene's germline CDR1 is MNHEY and CDR2 SMNVEV (reference sequence). The CDR3 region is CASSPTGISNQPQHF. The CDR3, as DNA: TGTGCCAGCAGTCCAACAGGGATTAGCAATCAGCCCCAGCATTTT.

The CDR3, as DNA: TGTGCCAGTAGTCAGGCAGGGGGCTCTGGAAACACCATATATTTT. This gives the protein CASSQAGGSGNTIYF. The chain links TRBV19 to TRBJ1-3; 7 bases map to TRBD1. The germline V gene encodes CDR1 LNHDA and CDR2 SQIVND (reference sequence). The V and J ends lost 5 bases and 0 bases, in that order; junction bases with no gene match: 4. The CDR3 length is 15 residues. The whole variable domain, remainder taken from reference TRBV19 and TRBJ1-3, is DGGITQSPKYLFRKEGQNVTLSCEQNLNHDAMYWYRQDPGQGLRLIYYSQIVNDFQKGDIAEGYSVSREKKESFPLTVTSAQKNPTAFYLCASSQAGGSGNTIYFGEGSWLTVV.

The V and J genes are TRBV19 and TRBJ1-1; no clear D gene. Germline V gives CDR1 LNHDA, CDR2 SQIVND (reference sequence). The CDR3 consists of 13 residues. The germline V and J ends were trimmed by 3 bases and 6 bases, with 11 bases remaining between them. For the CDR3, the DNA is TGTGCCAGTAGTATCTCATACCTACCTGAAGCTTTCTTT. It translates to CASSISYLPEAFF.

The rearrangement joins TRBV6-5 to TRBJ2-1; D may be TRBD1 (5 bases). Per germline, CDR1 MNHEY and CDR2 SVGAGI. The V gene lost 4 bases and the J gene lost 4 bases, with 8 bases spanning the gap. The CDR3 runs 13 residues. The CDR3 bases are TGTGCCAGCAGTTTACAGGAGTACAATGAGCAGTTCTTC. Protein product: CASSLQEYNEQFF.

V usage is TRBV7-2 and J usage is TRBJ2-1, with 10 bases fitting TRBD2. The germline gives CDR1 SGHTA, CDR2 FQGNSA. The junction had 13 bases not matched to a gene; V was cut back by 2 bases and J by 6 bases. The CDR3 is 18 amino acids. The DNA of the CDR3 is TGTGCCAGCAGCTTAAACCCCCCGGCCAGCGGGGGGGGCAATGAGCAGTTCTTC. Encoded protein: CASSLNPPASGGGNEQFF. Based on the CDR3 plus reference TRBV7-2 and TRBJ2-1, the full variable domain is GAGVSQSPSNKVTEKGKDVELRCDPISGHTALYWYRQSLGQGLEFLIYFQGNSAPDKSGLPSDRFSAERTGGSVSTLTIQRTQQEDSAVYLCASSLNPPASGGGNEQFFGPGTRLTVL.